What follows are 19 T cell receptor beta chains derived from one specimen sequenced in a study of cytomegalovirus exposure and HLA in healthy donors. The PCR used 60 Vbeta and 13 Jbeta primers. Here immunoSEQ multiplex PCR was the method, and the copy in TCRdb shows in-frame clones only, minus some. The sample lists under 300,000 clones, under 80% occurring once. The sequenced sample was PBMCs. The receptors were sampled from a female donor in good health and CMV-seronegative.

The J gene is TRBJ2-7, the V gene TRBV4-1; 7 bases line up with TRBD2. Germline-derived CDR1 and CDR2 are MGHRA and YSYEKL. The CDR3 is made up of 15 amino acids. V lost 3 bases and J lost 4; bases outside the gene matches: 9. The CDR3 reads CASSQASGVVYEQYF. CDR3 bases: TGCGCCAGCAGCCAGGCTAGCGGAGTAGTTTACGAGCAGTACTTC.

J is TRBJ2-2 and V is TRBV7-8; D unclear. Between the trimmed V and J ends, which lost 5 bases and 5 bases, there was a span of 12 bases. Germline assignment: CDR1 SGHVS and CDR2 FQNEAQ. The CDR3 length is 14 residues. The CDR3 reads CASSLMTETGELFF. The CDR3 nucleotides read TGTGCCAGCAGCCTAATGACGGAGACCGGGGAGCTGTTTTTT. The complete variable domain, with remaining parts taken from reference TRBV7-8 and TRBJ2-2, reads GAGVSQSPRYKVAKRGQDVALRCDPISGHVSLFWYQQALGQGPEFLTYFQNEAQLDKSGLPSDRFFAERPEGSVSTLKIQRTQQEDSAVYLCASSLMTETGELFFGEGSRLTVL.

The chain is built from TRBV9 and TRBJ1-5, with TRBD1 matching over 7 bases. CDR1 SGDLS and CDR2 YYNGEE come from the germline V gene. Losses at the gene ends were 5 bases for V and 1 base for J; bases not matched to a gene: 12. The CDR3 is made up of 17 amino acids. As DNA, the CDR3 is TGTGCCAGCAGTGTTTACGTAGGGACAGCAAGCAATCAGCCCCAGCATTTT. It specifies CASSVYVGTASNQPQHF.

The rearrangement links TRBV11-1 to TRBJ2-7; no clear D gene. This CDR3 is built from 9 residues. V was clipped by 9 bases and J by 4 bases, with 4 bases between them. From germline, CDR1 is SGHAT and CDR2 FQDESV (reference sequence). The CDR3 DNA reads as TGTGCCAGAGAGTACGAGCAGTACTTC. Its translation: CAREYEQYF.

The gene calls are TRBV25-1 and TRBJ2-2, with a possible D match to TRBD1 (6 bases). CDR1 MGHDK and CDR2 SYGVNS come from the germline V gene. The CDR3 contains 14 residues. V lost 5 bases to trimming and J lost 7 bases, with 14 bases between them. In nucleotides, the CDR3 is TGTGCCAGCAGTACCCACAGGGAACACGGGGAGCTGTTTTTT. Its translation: CASSTHREHGELFF.

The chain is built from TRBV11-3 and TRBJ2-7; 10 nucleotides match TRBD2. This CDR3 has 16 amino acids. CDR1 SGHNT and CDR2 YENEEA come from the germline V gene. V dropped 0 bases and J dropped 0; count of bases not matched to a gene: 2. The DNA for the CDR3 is TGTGCCAGCAGCTTAGAGTCTAGCGGGAGCTCCTACGAGCAGTACTTC. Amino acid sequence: CASSLESSGSSYEQYF.

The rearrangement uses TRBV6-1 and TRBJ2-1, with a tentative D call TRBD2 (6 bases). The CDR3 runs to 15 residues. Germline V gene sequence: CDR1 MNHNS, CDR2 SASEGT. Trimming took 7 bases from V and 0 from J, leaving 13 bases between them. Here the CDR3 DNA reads TGTGCCAGCACTTCGCGGGACCCCTCCTACAATGAGCAGTTCTTC. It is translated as CASTSRDPSYNEQFF.

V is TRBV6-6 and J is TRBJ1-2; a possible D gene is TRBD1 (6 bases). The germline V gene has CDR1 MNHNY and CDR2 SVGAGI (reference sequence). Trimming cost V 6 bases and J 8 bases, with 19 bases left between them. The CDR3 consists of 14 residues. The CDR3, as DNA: TGTGCCAGCAGCCCGGGGGGGCGTATTATGGGCTACACCTTC. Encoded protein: CASSPGGRIMGYTF.

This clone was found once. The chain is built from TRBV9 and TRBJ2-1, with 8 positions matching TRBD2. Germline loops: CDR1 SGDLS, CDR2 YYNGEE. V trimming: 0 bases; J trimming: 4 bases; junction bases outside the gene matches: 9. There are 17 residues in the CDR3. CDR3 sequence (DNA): TGTGCCAGCAGCGTAGGGACAGCGGGAGTCATTTACAATGAGCAGTTCTTC. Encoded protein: CASSVGTAGVIYNEQFF.

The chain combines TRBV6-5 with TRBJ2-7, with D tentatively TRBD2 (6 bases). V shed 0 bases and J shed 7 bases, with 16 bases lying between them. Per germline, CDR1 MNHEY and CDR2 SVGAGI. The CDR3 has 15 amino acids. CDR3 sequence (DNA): TGTGCCAGCAGTTACTCGGAGGGGAGGCCGCTTGAGCAGTACTTC. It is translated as CASSYSEGRPLEQYF.

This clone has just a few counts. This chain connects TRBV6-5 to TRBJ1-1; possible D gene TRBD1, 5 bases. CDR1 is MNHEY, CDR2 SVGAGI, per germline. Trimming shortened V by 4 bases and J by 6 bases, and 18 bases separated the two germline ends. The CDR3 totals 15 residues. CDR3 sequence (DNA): TGTGCCAGCAGTTCCCGTCCCGACAGCGACGCTGAAGCTTTCTTT. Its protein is CASSSRPDSDAEAFF.

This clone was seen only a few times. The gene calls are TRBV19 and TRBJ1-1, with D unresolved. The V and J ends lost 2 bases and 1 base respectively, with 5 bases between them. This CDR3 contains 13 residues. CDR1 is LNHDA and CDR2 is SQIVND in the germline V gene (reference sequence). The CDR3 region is CASSILGNTEAFF. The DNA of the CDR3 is TGTGCCAGTAGTATACTCGGGAACACTGAAGCTTTCTTT.

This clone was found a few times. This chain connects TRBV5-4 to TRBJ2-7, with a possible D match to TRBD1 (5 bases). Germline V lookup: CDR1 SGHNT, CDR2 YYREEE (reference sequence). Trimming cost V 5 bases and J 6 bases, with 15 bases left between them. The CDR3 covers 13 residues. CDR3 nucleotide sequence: TGTGCCAGCAGTCAGGGTTTTATCCTCGAGCAGTACTTC. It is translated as CASSQGFILEQYF.

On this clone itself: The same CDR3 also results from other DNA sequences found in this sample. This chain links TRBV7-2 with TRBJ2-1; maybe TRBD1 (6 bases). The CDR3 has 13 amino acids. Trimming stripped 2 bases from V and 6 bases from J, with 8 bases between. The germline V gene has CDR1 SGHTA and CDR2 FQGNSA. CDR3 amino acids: CASSLNRVNEQFF. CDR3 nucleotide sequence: TGTGCCAGCAGCTTAAACAGGGTCAATGAGCAGTTCTTC. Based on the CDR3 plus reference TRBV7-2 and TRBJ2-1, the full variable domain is GAGVSQSPSNKVTEKGKDVELRCDPISGHTALYWYRQSLGQGLEFLIYFQGNSAPDKSGLPSDRFSAERTGGSVSTLTIQRTQQEDSAVYLCASSLNRVNEQFFGPGTRLTVL.

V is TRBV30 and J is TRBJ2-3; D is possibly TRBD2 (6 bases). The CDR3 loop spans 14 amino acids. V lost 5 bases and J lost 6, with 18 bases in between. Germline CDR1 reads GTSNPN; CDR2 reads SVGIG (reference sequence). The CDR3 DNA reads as TGTGCCTGGTCTCCGGGGGAGAATGGTGATACGCAGTATTTT. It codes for CAWSPGENGDTQYF.

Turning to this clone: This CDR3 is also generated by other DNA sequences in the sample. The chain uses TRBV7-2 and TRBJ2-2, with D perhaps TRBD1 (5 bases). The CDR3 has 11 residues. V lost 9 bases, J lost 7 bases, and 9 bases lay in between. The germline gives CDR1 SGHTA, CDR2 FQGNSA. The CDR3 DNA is TGTGCCAGAAGGGGAATCGGGGAGCTGTTTTTT. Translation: CARRGIGELFF. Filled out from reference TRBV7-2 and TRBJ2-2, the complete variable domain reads GAGVSQSPSNKVTEKGKDVELRCDPISGHTALYWYRQSLGQGLEFLIYFQGNSAPDKSGLPSDRFSAERTGGSVSTLTIQRTQQEDSAVYLCARRGIGELFFGEGSRLTVL.

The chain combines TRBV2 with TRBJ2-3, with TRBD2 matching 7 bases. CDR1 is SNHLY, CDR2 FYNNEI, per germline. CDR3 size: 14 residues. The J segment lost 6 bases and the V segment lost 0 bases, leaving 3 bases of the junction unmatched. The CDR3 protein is CASSEARAGDTQYF. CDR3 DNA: TGTGCCAGCAGTGAAGCAAGAGCGGGGGATACGCAGTATTTT.

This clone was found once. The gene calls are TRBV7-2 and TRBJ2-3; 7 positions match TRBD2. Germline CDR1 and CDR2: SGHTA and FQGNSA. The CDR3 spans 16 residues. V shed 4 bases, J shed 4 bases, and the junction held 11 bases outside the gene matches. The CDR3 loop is CASSSVGGRSSDTQYF. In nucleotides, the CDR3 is TGTGCCAGCAGCTCAGTTGGCGGGAGATCTTCAGATACGCAGTATTTT.

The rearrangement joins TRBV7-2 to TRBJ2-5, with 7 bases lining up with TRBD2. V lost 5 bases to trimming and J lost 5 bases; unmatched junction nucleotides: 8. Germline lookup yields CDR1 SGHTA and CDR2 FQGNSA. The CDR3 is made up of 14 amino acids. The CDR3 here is CASSNPGRPETQYF. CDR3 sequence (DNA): TGTGCCAGCAGCAACCCCGGGAGGCCGGAGACCCAGTACTTC.